This entry describes one T cell receptor (beta chain). Its antigen is unknown. Samples were taken several times over chemoradiotherapy. Data came from immunoSEQ multiplex PCR; TCRdb stores just in-frame clones and leaves some out. The table lists about 68,000 clones, 88% of them singletons. These data originate in a study of chemoradiotherapy in HPV16-positive cancers. Germline V lookup: CDR1 MNHNS, CDR2 SASEGT. Trimming removed 6 bases from V and 1 base from J, with 12 bases in between. This CDR3 is built from 14 residues. The study, taken as a whole, reports: Candidate HPV-specific clones and E7-related TCR motifs grew in tumor during treatment.

The sample consisted of blood, taken from a patient who underwent chemoradiotherapy. The V gene is TRBV6-1, the J gene TRBJ1-1; TRBD1 might be the D (5 bases). The receptor was derived from a human donor with HPV-associated anogenital cancer. This chain's CDR3 is CASRPIRENTEAFF. The CDR3 region has the DNA TGTGCCAGCAGGCCAATCAGGGAGAACACTGAAGCTTTCTTT.